The T cell receptor beta chain under discussion was sequenced for a study of early T cells in non-severe SARS-CoV-2 infection. On the study more broadly: Sequenced material consisted of bulk RNA (from unsorted whole blood), and chains were unpaired. The study's findings and limits: Matches to VDJdb favored anti-spike CD8 responses and missed private and CD4 specificities.

cDNA molecules, individually, were tagged with unique molecular identifiers. TCRdb independently ran MiXCR on the 5' RACE reads; one entry per CDR3 protein. This table has tens of thousands of distinct CDR3 sequences, about 12% appearing once. This clonotype showed up just a few times. Its antigen is as yet unknown. V dropped 5 bases and J dropped 0 bases, with 8 bases sitting between them. This CDR3 has 14 amino acids. Germline values: CDR1 WSHSY, CDR2 SAAADI. The rearrangement joins TRBV10-2 to TRBJ2-1; D uncertain. The material sequenced was whole blood, taken at baseline. This TCR derives from an adult who was a healthcare worker with PCR-confirmed SARS-CoV-2 infection or an uninfected control (not recorded which). The donor label of this sample is uncertain. The CDR3 loop is CASSKVSSYNEQFF. CDR3 DNA: TGCGCCAGCAGTAAGGTGTCCTCCTACAATGAGCAGTTCTTC.